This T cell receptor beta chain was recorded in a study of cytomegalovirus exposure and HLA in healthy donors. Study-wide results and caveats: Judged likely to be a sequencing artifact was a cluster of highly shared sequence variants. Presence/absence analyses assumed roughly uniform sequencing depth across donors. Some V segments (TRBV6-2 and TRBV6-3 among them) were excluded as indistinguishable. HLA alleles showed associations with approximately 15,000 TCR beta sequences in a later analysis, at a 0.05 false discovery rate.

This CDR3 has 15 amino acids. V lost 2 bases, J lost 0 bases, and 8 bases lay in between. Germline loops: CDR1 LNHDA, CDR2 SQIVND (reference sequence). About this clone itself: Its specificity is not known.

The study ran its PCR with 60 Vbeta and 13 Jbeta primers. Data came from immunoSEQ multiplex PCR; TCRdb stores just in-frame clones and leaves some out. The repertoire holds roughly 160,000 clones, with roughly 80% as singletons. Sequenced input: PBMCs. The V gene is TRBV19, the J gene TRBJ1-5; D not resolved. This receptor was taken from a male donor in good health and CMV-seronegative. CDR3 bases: TGTGCCAGTAGTATAAGCGGGCTTAGCAATCAGCCCCAGCATTTT. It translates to CASSISGLSNQPQHF.